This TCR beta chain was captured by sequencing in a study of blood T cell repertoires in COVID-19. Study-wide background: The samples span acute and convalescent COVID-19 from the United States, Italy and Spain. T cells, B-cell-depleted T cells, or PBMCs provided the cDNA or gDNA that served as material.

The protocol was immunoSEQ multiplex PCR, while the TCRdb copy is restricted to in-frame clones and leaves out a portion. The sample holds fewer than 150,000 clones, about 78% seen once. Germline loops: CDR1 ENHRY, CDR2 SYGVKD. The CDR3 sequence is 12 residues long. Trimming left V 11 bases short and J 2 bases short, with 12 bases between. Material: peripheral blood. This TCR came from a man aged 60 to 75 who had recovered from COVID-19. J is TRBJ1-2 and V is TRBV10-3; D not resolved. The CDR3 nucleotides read TGTGCCCAAGCGGGTGCGAACTATGGCTACACCTTC. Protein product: CAQAGANYGYTF.